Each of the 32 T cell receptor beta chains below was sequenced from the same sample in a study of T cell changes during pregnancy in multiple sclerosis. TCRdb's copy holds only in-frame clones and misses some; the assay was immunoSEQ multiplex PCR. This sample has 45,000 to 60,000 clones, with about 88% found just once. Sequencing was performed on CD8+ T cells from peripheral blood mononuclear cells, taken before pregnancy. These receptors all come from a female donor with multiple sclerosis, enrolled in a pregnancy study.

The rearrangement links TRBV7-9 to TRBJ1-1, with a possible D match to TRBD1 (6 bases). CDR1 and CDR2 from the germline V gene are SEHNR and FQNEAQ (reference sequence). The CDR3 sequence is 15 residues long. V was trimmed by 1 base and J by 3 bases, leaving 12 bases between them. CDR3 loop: CASSLVGDKHTEAFF. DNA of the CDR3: TGTGCCAGCAGCTTAGTTGGGGACAAACACACTGAAGCTTTCTTT.

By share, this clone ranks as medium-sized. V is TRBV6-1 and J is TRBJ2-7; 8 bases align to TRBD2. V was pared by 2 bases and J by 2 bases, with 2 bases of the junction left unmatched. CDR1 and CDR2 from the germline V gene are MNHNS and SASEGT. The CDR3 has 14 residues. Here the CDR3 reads CASSEPGGAYEQYF. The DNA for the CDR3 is TGTGCCAGCAGTGAACCGGGGGGGGCCTACGAGCAGTACTTC.

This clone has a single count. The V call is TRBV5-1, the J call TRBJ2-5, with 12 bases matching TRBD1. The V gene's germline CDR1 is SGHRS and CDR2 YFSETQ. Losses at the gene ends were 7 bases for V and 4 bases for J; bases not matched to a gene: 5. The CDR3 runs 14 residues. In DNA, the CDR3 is TGCGCCAGCTCGAGGGACAGGGGGCCAGAGACCCAGTACTTC. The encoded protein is CASSRDRGPETQYF.

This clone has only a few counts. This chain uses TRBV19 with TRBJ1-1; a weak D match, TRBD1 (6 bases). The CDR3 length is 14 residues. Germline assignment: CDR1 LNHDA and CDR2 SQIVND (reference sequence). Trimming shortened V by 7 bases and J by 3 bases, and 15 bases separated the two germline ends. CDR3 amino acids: CASNPTGVYTEAFF. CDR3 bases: TGTGCCAGTAATCCGACAGGTGTGTACACTGAAGCTTTCTTT.

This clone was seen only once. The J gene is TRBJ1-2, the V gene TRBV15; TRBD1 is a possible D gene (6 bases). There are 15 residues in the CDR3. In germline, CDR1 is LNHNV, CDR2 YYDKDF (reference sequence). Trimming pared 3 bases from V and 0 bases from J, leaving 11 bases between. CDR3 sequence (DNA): TGTGCCACCAGCAGGTCGGACAGTCCTAACTATGGCTACACCTTC. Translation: CATSRSDSPNYGYTF.

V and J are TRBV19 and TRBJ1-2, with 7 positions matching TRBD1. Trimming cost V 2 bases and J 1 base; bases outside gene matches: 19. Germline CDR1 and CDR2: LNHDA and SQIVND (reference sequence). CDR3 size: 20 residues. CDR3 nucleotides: TGTGCCAGTAGTATATGTAAAGGGGTAACAGGGGCGAGACGTAACTATGGCTACACCTTC. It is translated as CASSICKGVTGARRNYGYTF.

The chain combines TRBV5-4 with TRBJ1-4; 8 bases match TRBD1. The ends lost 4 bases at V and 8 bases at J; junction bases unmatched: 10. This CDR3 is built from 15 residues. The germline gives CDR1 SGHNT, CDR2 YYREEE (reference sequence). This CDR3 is CASSEAGTGPEKLFF. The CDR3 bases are TGTGCCAGCAGCGAAGCCGGGACAGGACCCGAAAAACTGTTTTTT. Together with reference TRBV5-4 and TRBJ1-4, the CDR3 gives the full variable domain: ETGVTQSPTHLIKTRGQQVTLRCSSQSGHNTVSWYQQALGQGPQFIFQYYREEENGRGNFPPRFSGLQFPNYSSELNVNALELDDSALYLCASSEAGTGPEKLFFGSGTQLSVL.

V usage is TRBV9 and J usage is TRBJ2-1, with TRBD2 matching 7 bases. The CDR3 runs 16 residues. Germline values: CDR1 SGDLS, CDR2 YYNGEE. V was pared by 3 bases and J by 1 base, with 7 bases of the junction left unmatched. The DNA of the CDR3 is TGTGCCAGCAGCGGGCCTAGCGGCCGGTCCTACAATGAGCAGTTCTTC. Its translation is CASSGPSGRSYNEQFF.

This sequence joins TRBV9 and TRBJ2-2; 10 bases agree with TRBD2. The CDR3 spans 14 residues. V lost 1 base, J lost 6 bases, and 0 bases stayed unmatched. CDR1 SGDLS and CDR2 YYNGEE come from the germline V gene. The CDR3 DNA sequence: TGTGCCAGCAGCGTAAGCGGGGGGGCCGGGGAGCTGTTTTTT. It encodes CASSVSGGAGELFF.

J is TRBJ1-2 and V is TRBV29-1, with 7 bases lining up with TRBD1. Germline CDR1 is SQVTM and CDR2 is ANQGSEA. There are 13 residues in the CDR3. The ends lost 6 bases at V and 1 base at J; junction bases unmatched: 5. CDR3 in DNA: TGCAGCGTCCAGGGGGGTCTTAACTATGGCTACACCTTC. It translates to CSVQGGLNYGYTF.

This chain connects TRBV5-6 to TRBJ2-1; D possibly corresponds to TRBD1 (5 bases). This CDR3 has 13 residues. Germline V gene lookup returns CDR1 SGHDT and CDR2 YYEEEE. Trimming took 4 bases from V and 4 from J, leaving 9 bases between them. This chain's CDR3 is CASSSGAYNEQFF. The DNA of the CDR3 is TGTGCCAGCAGCAGTGGGGCTTACAATGAGCAGTTCTTC.

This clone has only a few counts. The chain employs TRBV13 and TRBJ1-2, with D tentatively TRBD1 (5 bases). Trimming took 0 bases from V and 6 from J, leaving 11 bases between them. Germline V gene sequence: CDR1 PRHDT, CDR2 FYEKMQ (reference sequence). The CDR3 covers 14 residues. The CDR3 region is CASSLGMGGNGYTF. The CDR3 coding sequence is TGTGCCAGCAGCTTAGGCATGGGGGGTAATGGCTACACCTTC.

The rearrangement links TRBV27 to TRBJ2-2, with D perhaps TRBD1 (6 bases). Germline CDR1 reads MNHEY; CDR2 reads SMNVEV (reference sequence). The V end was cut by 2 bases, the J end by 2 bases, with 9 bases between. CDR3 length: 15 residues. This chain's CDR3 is CASSLTGSNTGELFF. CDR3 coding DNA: TGTGCCAGCAGTTTAACAGGGAGTAACACCGGGGAGCTGTTTTTT.

This CDR3 reads CASTEATAANYGYTF. The CDR3 coding sequence is TGTGCCAGCACCGAGGCCACCGCGGCTAACTATGGCTACACCTTC. The chain employs TRBV2 and TRBJ1-2; D gene uncertain. The CDR3 has 15 residues. Deletions cut 7 bases from V and 0 bases from J, with 15 bases between. Germline assignment: CDR1 SNHLY and CDR2 FYNNEI.

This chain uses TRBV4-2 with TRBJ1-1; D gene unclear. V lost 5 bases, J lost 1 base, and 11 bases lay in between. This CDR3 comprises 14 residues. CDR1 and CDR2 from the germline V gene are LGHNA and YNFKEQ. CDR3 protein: CASSGDGKNTEAFF. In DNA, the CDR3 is TGTGCCAGCAGCGGCGACGGGAAGAACACTGAAGCTTTCTTT.

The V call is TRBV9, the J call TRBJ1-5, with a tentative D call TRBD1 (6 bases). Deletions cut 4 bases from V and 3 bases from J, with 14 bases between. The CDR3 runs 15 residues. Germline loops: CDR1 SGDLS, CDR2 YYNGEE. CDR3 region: CASSRGGGANQPQHF. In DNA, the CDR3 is TGTGCCAGCAGCCGTGGAGGGGGGGCCAATCAGCCCCAGCATTTT.

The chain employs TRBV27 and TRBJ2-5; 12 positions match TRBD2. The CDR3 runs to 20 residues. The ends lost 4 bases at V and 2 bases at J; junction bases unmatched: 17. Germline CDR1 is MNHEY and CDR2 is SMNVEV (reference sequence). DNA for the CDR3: TGTGCCAGCAGTTGGCCTGAACTAGCGGGGGGACCCTGGATTCAAGAGACCCAGTACTTC. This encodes CASSWPELAGGPWIQETQYF.

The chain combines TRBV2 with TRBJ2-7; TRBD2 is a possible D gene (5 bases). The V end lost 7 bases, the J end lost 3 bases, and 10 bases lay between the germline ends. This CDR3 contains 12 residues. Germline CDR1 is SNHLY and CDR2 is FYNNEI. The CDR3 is CASNVGDYEQYF. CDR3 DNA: TGTGCCAGCAACGTGGGAGACTACGAGCAGTACTTC.

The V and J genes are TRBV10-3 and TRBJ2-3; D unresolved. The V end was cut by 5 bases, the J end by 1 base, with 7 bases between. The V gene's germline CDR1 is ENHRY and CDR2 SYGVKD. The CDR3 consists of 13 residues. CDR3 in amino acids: CAISTGGTDTQYF. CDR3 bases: TGTGCCATCAGTACCGGTGGCACAGATACGCAGTATTTT.

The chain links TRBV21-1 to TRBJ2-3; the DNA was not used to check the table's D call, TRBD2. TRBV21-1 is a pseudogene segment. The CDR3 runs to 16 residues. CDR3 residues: CASRPGFQTVTDTQYF. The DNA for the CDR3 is TGTGCCAGCCGACCCGGGTTCCAGACTGTTACAGATACGCAGTATTTT.

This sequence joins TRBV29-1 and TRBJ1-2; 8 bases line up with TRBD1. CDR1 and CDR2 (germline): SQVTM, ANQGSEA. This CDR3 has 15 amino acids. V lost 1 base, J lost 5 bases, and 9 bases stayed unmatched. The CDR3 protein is CSVEAIQGAKYGYTF. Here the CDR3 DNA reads TGCAGCGTTGAAGCCATCCAGGGGGCGAAGTATGGCTACACCTTC.

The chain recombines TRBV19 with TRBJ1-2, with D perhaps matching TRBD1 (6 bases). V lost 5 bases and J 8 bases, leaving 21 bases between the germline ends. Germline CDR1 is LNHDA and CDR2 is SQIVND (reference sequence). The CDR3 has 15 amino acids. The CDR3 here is CASSLPAADSTGYTF. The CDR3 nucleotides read TGTGCCAGTAGTCTCCCAGCCGCGGACAGTACGGGCTACACCTTC. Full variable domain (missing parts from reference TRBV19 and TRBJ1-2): DGGITQSPKYLFRKEGQNVTLSCEQNLNHDAMYWYRQDPGQGLRLIYYSQIVNDFQKGDIAEGYSVSREKKESFPLTVTSAQKNPTAFYLCASSLPAADSTGYTFGSGTRLTVV.

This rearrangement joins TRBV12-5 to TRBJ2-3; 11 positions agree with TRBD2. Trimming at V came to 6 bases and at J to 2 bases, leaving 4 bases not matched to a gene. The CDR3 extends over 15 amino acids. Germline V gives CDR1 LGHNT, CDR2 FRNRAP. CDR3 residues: CASGSSGGPTDTQYF. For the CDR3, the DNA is TGTGCTAGTGGCTCTAGCGGGGGGCCCACAGATACGCAGTATTTT. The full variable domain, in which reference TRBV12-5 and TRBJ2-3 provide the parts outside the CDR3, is DARVTQTPRHKVTEMGQEVTMRCQPILGHNTVFWYRQTMMQGLELLAYFRNRAPLDDSGMPKDRFSAEMPDATLATLKIQPSEPRDSAVYFCASGSSGGPTDTQYFGPGTRLTVL.

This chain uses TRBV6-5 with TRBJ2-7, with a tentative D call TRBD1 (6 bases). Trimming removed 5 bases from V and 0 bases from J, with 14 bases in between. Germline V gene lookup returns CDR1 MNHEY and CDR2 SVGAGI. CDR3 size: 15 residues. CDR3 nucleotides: TGTGCCAGCAGTAATCAGGGGAGTTTCTCCTACGAGCAGTACTTC. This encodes CASSNQGSFSYEQYF.

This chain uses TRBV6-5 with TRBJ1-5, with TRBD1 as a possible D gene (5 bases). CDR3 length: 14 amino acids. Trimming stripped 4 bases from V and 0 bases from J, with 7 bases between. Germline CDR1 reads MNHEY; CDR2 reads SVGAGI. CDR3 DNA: TGTGCCAGCAGTTCCAGGGCTAGCAATCAGCCCCAGCATTTT. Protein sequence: CASSSRASNQPQHF.

This chain's CDR3 is CASSPLPGQGDEQYF. The CDR3 bases are TGCGCCAGCAGCCCCCTCCCGGGACAGGGGGACGAGCAGTACTTC. J is TRBJ2-7 and V is TRBV5-1, with 11 bases lining up with TRBD1. This CDR3 has 15 residues. CDR1 and CDR2 from the germline V gene are SGHRS and YFSETQ. Trimming removed 4 bases from V and 5 bases from J; junction bases left unmatched: 8.

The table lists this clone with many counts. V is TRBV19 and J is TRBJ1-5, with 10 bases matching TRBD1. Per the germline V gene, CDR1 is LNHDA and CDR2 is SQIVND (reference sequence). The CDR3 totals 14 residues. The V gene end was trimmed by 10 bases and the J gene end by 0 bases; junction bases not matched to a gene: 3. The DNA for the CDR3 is TGTGCCACTGGGACAGGGGATAGCAATCAGCCCCAGCATTTT. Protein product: CATGTGDSNQPQHF.

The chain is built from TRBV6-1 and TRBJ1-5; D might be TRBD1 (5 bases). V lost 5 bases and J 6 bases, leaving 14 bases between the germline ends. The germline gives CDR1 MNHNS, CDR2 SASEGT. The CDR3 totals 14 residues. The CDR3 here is CASSRQGLGQPQHF. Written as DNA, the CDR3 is TGTGCCAGCAGTCGTCAGGGTTTGGGTCAGCCCCAGCATTTT.

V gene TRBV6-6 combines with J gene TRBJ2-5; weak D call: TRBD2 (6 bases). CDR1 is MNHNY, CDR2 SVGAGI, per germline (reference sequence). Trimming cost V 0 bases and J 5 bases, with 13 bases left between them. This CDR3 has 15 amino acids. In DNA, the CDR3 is TGTGCCAGCAGTTACTCCGGGCCCAGCGGGGAGACCCAGTACTTC. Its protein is CASSYSGPSGETQYF.

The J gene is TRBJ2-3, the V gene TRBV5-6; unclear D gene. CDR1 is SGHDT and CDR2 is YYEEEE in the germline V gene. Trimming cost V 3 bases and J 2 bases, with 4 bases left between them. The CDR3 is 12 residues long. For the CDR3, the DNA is TGTGCCAGCAGCTCCTACACAGATACGCAGTATTTT. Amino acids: CASSSYTDTQYF.

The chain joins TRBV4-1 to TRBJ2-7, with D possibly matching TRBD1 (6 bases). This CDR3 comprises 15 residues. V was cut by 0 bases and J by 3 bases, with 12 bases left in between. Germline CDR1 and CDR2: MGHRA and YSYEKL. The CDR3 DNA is TGCGCCAGCAGCCAAGAAGGGGGTCCCTACTACGAGCAGTACTTC. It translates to CASSQEGGPYYEQYF.

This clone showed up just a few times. In DNA form, the CDR3 reads TGTGCCAGCAGCTTAGGGGGGGTGTTGGTCGACGGCTACACCTTC. It yields the protein CASSLGGVLVDGYTF. The J gene is TRBJ1-2, the V gene TRBV7-9, with a tentative D call TRBD1 (5 bases). The ends were cut back, 1 base at V and 8 bases at J, with 17 bases in the middle. This CDR3 contains 15 residues. CDR1 SEHNR and CDR2 FQNEAQ come from the germline V gene (reference sequence).